The 2 T cell receptor beta chains below come from one sample, sequenced in a study of post-analysis software for immune sequencing data. Study-level findings and limits: Controls had lower frequencies than patients of about 5 TRBV segments, which included TRBV5-6, TRBV5-1 and TRBV20-1.

Sequencing libraries made from TCR beta cDNA carried unique molecular identifiers. TCRdb analysed the PCR reads with MiXCR anew, one entry per CDR3 protein. The table records roughly 580,000 distinct CDR3 sequences, roughly 47% of them present only once. No cognate antigen is known for these TCRs. The material sequenced was blood. These receptors originate from a girl aged 5-17 years with multiple sclerosis.

The V and J genes are TRBV6-2 or TRBV6-3 and TRBJ1-1, with 7 positions matching TRBD1. With 4 bases clipped from V and 6 bases from J, the junction kept 8 bases outside the gene matches. Germline assignment: CDR1 MNHEY and CDR2 SVGEGT. The CDR3 contains 14 residues. The CDR3, as DNA: TGTGCCAGCAGTTCCGTCCGGGACAGACCTGAAGCTTTCTTT. Encoded protein: CASSSVRDRPEAFF.

This clonotype has at least ten counts. The chain carries TRBV10-3 and TRBJ2-5; TRBD1 agrees at 8 bases. The CDR3 length is 13 residues. The V gene's germline CDR1 is ENHRY and CDR2 SYGVKD. V dropped 4 bases and J dropped 3; count of bases not matched to a gene: 1. The CDR3 is CAISVDREETQYF. As DNA, the CDR3 is TGTGCCATCAGTGTGGACAGGGAAGAGACCCAGTACTTC.